The present T cell receptor beta chain was sequenced within a study of T-cell memory formation after mild COVID-19. For this clonotype: What it recognizes is unknown.

Using its own MiXCR run on the 5' RACE reads, TCRdb lists one record per CDR3 protein. The sample comprises roughly 250,000 distinct CDR3 sequences, around 17% of which are singletons, and more than 20% rests with the top ten. The CDR3 consists of 13 residues. V lost 5 bases and J lost 7; bases outside the gene matches: 3. From germline, CDR1 is MNHEY and CDR2 SVGAGI. Notes on the study in general: CD4+ contracting clones were mainly CM and EM; CD8+ ones, EMRA. Cross-reactive memory apparently joined, as some responding clones appeared in pre-infection memory. There was a balanced CD4/CD8 profile in clones contracting day 15 to 85, and later expanders leaned CD4+.

This TCR derives from a man between 18 and 35 years old who had mild COVID-19 (a few samples of this study predate the infection). Cell type and time point are not known. Sequences were obtained from PBMCs or a T cell subset sorted from them (not recorded which). The gene calls are TRBV6-5 and TRBJ2-1; 9 nucleotides line up with TRBD2. CDR3 in DNA: TGTGCCAGCAGTGTAGCGGGGGTAAATGAGCAGTTCTTC. Protein: CASSVAGVNEQFF.